The rows below give T cell receptor beta chains drawn from one sample of a study of neurological immune-mediated disorders. TCRdb called the 5' RACE reads again in MiXCR, with one record for every CDR3 protein. The data contain some 45,000 distinct CDR3 sequences, around 12% of them singletons. The specimen sequenced was PBMCs. The source is a male donor with HTLV-1-associated myelopathy (HAM/TSP). Each CDR3 is given with its conserved first and last residue.

j_call v_call cdr3_aa
TRBJ1-2 TRBV6-5 CASSYLDRGYGYTF
TRBJ2-1 TRBV12-3/TRBV12-4 CASSPWGGGGSEQFF
TRBJ2-1 TRBV11-2 CASSLGRTSGGFEQFF
TRBJ1-6 TRBV6-6 CASSYIQGQGADSPLHF
TRBJ2-1 TRBV7-9 CAGRTGVFEQFF
TRBJ1-4 TRBV7-8 CANSLGLTKGEKLFF
TRBJ2-5 TRBV25-1 CASRGPAGIETQYF
TRBJ2-2 TRBV6-1 CATPGDTGELFF
TRBJ1-2 TRBV5-5 CASSLHPQGIGKDGYTF
TRBJ2-5 TRBV5-1 CASSPTRRYQETQYF
TRBJ1-1 TRBV25-1 CASSQIGGTGTEAFF
TRBJ2-7 TRBV6-5 CASRQGGEQYF
TRBJ2-3 TRBV20-1 CSARTGSDTQYF
TRBJ2-7 TRBV5-1 CASSLATGESYEQYF
TRBJ1-1 TRBV10-3 CAISQGWGENTEAFF
TRBJ2-1 TRBV7-8 CASSLKKGLAGLYNEQFF
TRBJ1-2 TRBV12-3/TRBV12-4 CASSGGGGVWVDYTF
TRBJ1-1 TRBV4-2 CASSQVRTGRPEAFF
TRBJ1-2 TRBV29-1 CSVEGRSRAANYGYTF
TRBJ1-6 TRBV11-3 CASSFGQTNSPLHF
TRBJ2-1 TRBV4-3 CASSQESTSGGDNEQFF
TRBJ1-2 TRBV12-3/TRBV12-4 CASSFGDLGYGYTF
TRBJ2-1 TRBV6-8 CASTRRTHYPNEQFF
TRBJ2-1 TRBV3-1 CASSQQGPRYNEQFF
TRBJ1-1 TRBV20-1 CSARDRGRETEAFF